These 19 T cell receptor beta chains originate from one sample sequenced in a study of control samples from healthy donors and cancer patients. Sequencing was performed with immunoSEQ multiplex PCR; in TCRdb, only in-frame clones are kept and a portion is missing. The sample records approximately 110,000 clones, under 90% being singletons. The sample taken for sequencing was blood. The source is a woman aged 45 to 65 in good health.

V usage is TRBV27 and J usage is TRBJ1-3; D call uncertain. The CDR3 extends over 18 amino acids. Germline V gene sequence: CDR1 MNHEY, CDR2 SMNVEV (reference sequence). Trimming took off 2 bases at V and 1 base at J, with 18 bases between the two ends. The CDR3 spells CASSLDSPDLHSGNTIYF. In DNA, the CDR3 is TGTGCCAGCAGTTTAGACTCTCCGGACTTACATTCTGGAAACACCATATATTTT.

This clone was observed many times. The CDR3 nucleotides read TGTGCCAGCAGCCAGCAGGGGGGGCCCGACTCCTATAGCAATCAGCCCCAGCATTTT. Its translation: CASSQQGGPDSYSNQPQHF. This chain links TRBV7-8 with TRBJ1-5, with 7 nucleotides matching TRBD1. The trim removed 5 bases at V and 0 bases at J, leaving 16 bases unmatched. The CDR3 spans 19 residues. Germline V gene sequence: CDR1 SGHVS, CDR2 FQNEAQ.

This clone was observed once. This chain connects TRBV11-2 to TRBJ2-7, with 7 bases identical to TRBD1. This CDR3 is built from 14 residues. With V trimmed by 5 bases and J by 0 bases, 4 bases remained unmatched. CDR1 is SGHAT, CDR2 FQNNGV, per germline. CDR3 nucleotides: TGTGCCAGCAGCATCGGACAGGCCTCCTACGAGCAGTACTTC. Translating it yields CASSIGQASYEQYF. Variable domain in full (rest from reference TRBV11-2 and TRBJ2-7): EAGVAQSPRYKIIEKRQSVAFWCNPISGHATLYWYQQILGQGPKLLIQFQNNGVVDDSQLPKDRFSAERLKGVDSTLKIQPAKLEDSAVYLCASSIGQASYEQYFGPGTRLTVT.

The J gene is TRBJ1-5, the V gene TRBV10-3, with 8 bases matching TRBD1. Losses at the gene ends were 5 bases for V and 2 bases for J; bases not matched to a gene: 8. Germline V CDR1 and CDR2: ENHRY, SYGVKD. The length of the CDR3 is 16 residues. CDR3 coding DNA: TGTGCCATCAGTCCTACAGGGGGAAGCGGCAATCAGCCCCAGCATTTT. Amino acid sequence: CAISPTGGSGNQPQHF.

This chain links TRBV23-1 with TRBJ1-3; D possibly corresponds to TRBD1 (5 bases). TRBV23-1 is reported as an ORF; its role is uncertain. Deletions cut 10 bases from V and 4 bases from J, with 23 bases between. The CDR3 totals 16 residues. As DNA, the CDR3 is TGCGCCACCCTACCCTACCCGGGACCAGACGGAAACACCATATATTTT. Amino acid sequence: CATLPYPGPDGNTIYF.

The rearrangement links TRBV3-1 (or the pseudogene TRBV3-2) to TRBJ1-2; D gene unclear. Looked up from germline, CDR1 is LGHDT and CDR2 is YNNKEL (reference sequence). V lost 0 bases and J 4 bases, leaving 6 bases between the germline ends. The length of the CDR3 is 13 residues. For the CDR3, the DNA is TGTGCCAGCAGCCAAGATCCGTTCTATGGCTACACCTTC. This translates into CASSQDPFYGYTF.

The chain couples TRBV30 to TRBJ2-3, with 14 bases matching TRBD2. Germline CDR1 is GTSNPN and CDR2 is SVGIG (reference sequence). The ends lost 1 base at V and 2 bases at J; junction bases unmatched: 5. The CDR3 spans 17 residues. The CDR3 spells CAWSGEGLAGATDTQYF. CDR3 nucleotides: TGTGCCTGGAGTGGAGAGGGACTAGCGGGGGCCACAGATACGCAGTATTTT. Using reference TRBV30 and TRBJ2-3 for the parts outside the CDR3, the full variable domain is SQTIHQWPATLVQPVGSPLSLECTVEGTSNPNLYWYRQAAGRGLQLLFYSVGIGQISSEVPQNLSASRPQDRQFILSSKKLLLSDSGFYLCAWSGEGLAGATDTQYFGPGTRLTVL.

The chain uses TRBV5-4 and TRBJ2-3; 9 bases fit TRBD2. From germline, CDR1 is SGHNT and CDR2 YYREEE (reference sequence). V lost 4 bases and J lost 1; bases outside the gene matches: 1. This CDR3 is 14 amino acids long. Written as DNA, the CDR3 is TGTGCCAGCAGCGTAGCGGGAGGCACAGATACGCAGTATTTT. It specifies CASSVAGGTDTQYF.

This chain connects TRBV4-2 to TRBJ2-3; either TRBD1 or TRBD2 may fit D (5 bases each). V gave up 4 bases and J gave up 4 bases, with 18 bases separating them. CDR3 length: 16 residues. CDR1 and CDR2 (germline): LGHNA, YNFKEQ. The CDR3 DNA reads TGTGCCAGCAGCCCTCTCGGGTCAGGGACCGCAGATACGCAGTATTTT. Translating it yields CASSPLGSGTADTQYF.

The chain uses TRBV27 and TRBJ2-7; 11 bases are a match to TRBD1. The germline V gene encodes CDR1 MNHEY and CDR2 SMNVEV (reference sequence). The CDR3 has 14 amino acids. The junction had 0 bases not matched to a gene; V was cut back by 3 bases and J by 2 bases. The CDR3 sequence: CASSLGQGAYEQYF. The CDR3 DNA reads TGTGCCAGCAGTTTGGGACAGGGGGCCTACGAGCAGTACTTC.

The table lists this clone with a count of one. The V gene is TRBV6-5, the J gene TRBJ2-7; 11 bases are shared with TRBD1. The trim removed 0 bases at V and 2 bases at J, leaving 0 bases unmatched. The CDR3 covers 15 residues. Germline assignment: CDR1 MNHEY and CDR2 SVGAGI. CDR3 nucleotide sequence: TGTGCCAGCAGTTACTCGGACAGGGGGCCCTACGAGCAGTACTTC. It specifies CASSYSDRGPYEQYF.

The chain uses TRBV4-3 and TRBJ2-7, with TRBD1 matching 7 bases. The CDR3 has 14 amino acids. V shed 4 bases, J shed 2 bases, and the junction held 5 bases outside the gene matches. The germline gives CDR1 LGHNA, CDR2 YSLEER. This CDR3 reads CASSPVTGTYEQYF. CDR3 nucleotide sequence: TGCGCCAGCAGCCCGGTGACAGGGACCTACGAGCAGTACTTC.

The V and J genes are TRBV29-1 and TRBJ2-1, with 9 bases aligning to TRBD2. With V trimmed by 4 bases and J by 2 bases, 6 bases remained unmatched. The CDR3 covers 15 residues. Germline V CDR1 and CDR2: SQVTM, ANQGSEA. This CDR3 reads CSVVPAGGAYNEQFF. The CDR3 nucleotides read TGCAGCGTTGTCCCCGCGGGAGGGGCCTACAATGAGCAGTTCTTC.

The chain combines TRBV5-1 with TRBJ2-1; 10 nucleotides line up with TRBD2. With V trimmed by 7 bases and J by 7 bases, 11 bases remained unmatched. Germline V CDR1 and CDR2: SGHRS, YFSETQ. The CDR3 covers 15 residues. The CDR3 sequence is CASGRGTSALNEQFF. CDR3 coding DNA: TGCGCCAGCGGAAGGGGGACTAGCGCCTTGAATGAGCAGTTCTTC.

The chain couples TRBV19 to TRBJ2-3; tentative D call: TRBD1 (6 bases). The V end was cut by 2 bases, the J end by 6 bases, with 12 bases between. Per the germline V gene, CDR1 is LNHDA and CDR2 is SQIVND (reference sequence). The CDR3 covers 14 residues. The CDR3 DNA follows: TGTGCCAGTAGTATAAACAGGGAGCGGGATACGCAGTATTTT. Its protein product is CASSINRERDTQYF.

The chain is built from TRBV30 and TRBJ1-4; D perhaps matches TRBD1 (5 bases). The CDR3 has 14 amino acids. The V gene's germline CDR1 is GTSNPN and CDR2 SVGIG (reference sequence). Trimming pared 0 bases from V and 7 bases from J, leaving 12 bases between. The CDR3 region has the DNA TGTGCCTGGAGTGTATTGGGGGGACGTGAAAAACTGTTTTTT. It translates to CAWSVLGGREKLFF.

The V gene is TRBV7-2, the J gene TRBJ2-7; D gene unclear. From germline, CDR1 is SGHTA and CDR2 FQGNSA. CDR3 length equals 16 residues. Trimming took 3 bases from V and 5 from J, leaving 20 bases between them. The CDR3 DNA reads TGTGCCAGCAGCTTCGACACTCGGGCTAGAGGCCACGAGCAGTACTTC. This codes for CASSFDTRARGHEQYF.

The J gene is TRBJ1-4, the V gene TRBV11-2, with a possible D match to TRBD1 (5 bases). The CDR3 has 15 amino acids. Trimming cost V 5 bases and J 3 bases, with 13 bases left between them. CDR1 and CDR2 (germline): SGHAT, FQNNGV. The CDR3 region is CASSPDSNANEKLFF. The CDR3 nucleotides read TGTGCCAGCAGCCCTGACAGCAATGCTAATGAAAAACTGTTTTTT.

This chain connects TRBV7-2 to TRBJ1-3, with a tentative D call TRBD1 (6 bases). Trimming stripped 6 bases from V and 3 bases from J, with 9 bases between. Germline CDR1 is SGHTA and CDR2 is FQGNSA. This CDR3 is built from 13 residues. The CDR3 spells CASSRGFGNTIYF. DNA of the CDR3: TGTGCCAGCAGTAGGGGGTTTGGAAACACCATATATTTT.